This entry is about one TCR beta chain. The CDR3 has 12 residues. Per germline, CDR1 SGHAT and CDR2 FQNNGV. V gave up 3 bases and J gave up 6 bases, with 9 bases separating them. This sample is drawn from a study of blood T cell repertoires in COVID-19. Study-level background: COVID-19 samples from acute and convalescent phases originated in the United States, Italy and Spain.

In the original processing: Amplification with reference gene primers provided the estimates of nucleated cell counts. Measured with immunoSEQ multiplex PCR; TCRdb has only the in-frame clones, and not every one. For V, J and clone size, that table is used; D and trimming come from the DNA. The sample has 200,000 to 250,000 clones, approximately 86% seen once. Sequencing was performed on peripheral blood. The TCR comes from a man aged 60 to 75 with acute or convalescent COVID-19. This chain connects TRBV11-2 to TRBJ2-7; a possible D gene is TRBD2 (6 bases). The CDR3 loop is CASSFYGSEQYF. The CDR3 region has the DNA TGTGCCAGCAGCTTTTACGGGAGCGAGCAGTACTTC.